This T cell receptor beta chain was recovered during a study of beta chain features in type 1 diabetes. Overall study context: Examination covered under 110 million sorted cells spanning all samples. Study-level results: There were fewer insertions and more deletions at the VDJ junctions of type 1 diabetes patients. Across patients, naive, central memory and Treg TCRB repertoires exhibited apparently greater similarity than was observed across healthy donors.

This CDR3 region has 16 residues. The V end lost 6 bases, the J end lost 2 bases, and 17 bases lay between the germline ends. Germline V gene data show CDR1 as KGHSH and CDR2 as LQKENI. TCRB transcripts that were expressed got sequenced, as all of the isolated RNA had been reverse transcribed. Only in-frame clones appear in the TCRdb table, and some are missing; sequencing was by immunoSEQ multiplex PCR. The sample holds 970,000 or so clones; about a sixth are singletons and the top ten take 0.02% to 0.025%. This clone was counted a few times. Its antigen is not known. Researchers reported sorting CD4+ naive, central memory, regulatory and stem cell-like memory cells via CD45RO/CCR7/CD25/CD127/CD95/CD27.

What was sequenced was naive CD4+ T cells from blood. The chain uses TRBV18 and TRBJ1-5; D is uncertain. This TCR came from a woman younger than 35 in good health. For the CDR3, the DNA is TGTGCCAGCTCCCCCTCGAGCGGGGAAGGCAATCAGCCCCAGCATTTT. It encodes CASSPSSGEGNQPQHF.